Listed here are 9 T cell receptor beta chains from one sample, sequenced in a study of T cells expressing NK-cell markers. TCRdb re-called the 5' RACE reads; every CDR3 protein appears as one record, without DNA. This sample's table has 300,000 to 500,000 distinct CDR3 sequences. The sample taken for sequencing was blood T cells: a sorted CD56 or NKG2C T cell subset, CD4+ or CD8+ T cells, or bulk PBMC T cells (not recorded which). These receptors were obtained from a woman aged 45-65 years in good health.

The chain's CDR3 is CASSFRVTSYEQYF. The rearrangement links TRBV7-6 to TRBJ2-7; no DNA is available, so the TRBD1 call from TCRdb remains unchecked. Germline V lookup: CDR1 SGHVS, CDR2 FNYEAQ. This CDR3 contains 14 residues.

The J gene is TRBJ2-1, the V gene TRBV12-3 or TRBV12-4; TCRdb outputs TRBD2, but without DNA this stays unchecked. CDR3 length: 15 amino acids. CDR3 amino acids: CASSKEGLPYNEQFF.

The genes are TRBV5-1 and TRBJ1-1. In germline, CDR1 is SGHRS, CDR2 YFSETQ. The CDR3 spans 14 residues. The CDR3 is CASSLSRVFTEAFF. The full variable domain, in which reference TRBV5-1 and TRBJ1-1 provide the parts outside the CDR3, is KAGVTQTPRYLIKTRGQQVTLSCSPISGHRSVSWYQQTPGQGLQFLFEYFSETQRNKGNFPGRFSGRQFSNSRSEMNVSTLELGDSALYLCASSLSRVFTEAFFGQGTRLTVV.

V and J are TRBV10-3 and TRBJ1-1; TCRdb's D call of TRBD1 is untestable without DNA. Germline lookup yields CDR1 ENHRY and CDR2 SYGVKD. This CDR3 is 12 amino acids long. CDR3 region: CATGTANTEAFF.

The genes are TRBV3-1 and TRBJ2-5; with no DNA, the TCRdb D assignment of TRBD1 cannot be verified. The CDR3 is 16 residues long. CDR1 is LGHDT and CDR2 is YNNKEL in the germline V gene (reference sequence). The CDR3 region is CASSLRTGGLGETQYF.

The gene calls are TRBV29-1 and TRBJ2-3; TCRdb outputs TRBD1, but without DNA this stays unchecked. The length of the CDR3 is 16 residues. Germline V CDR1 and CDR2: SQVTM, ANQGSEA. CDR3 region: CSVPGQGLNRGDTQYF.

CDR3 residues: CSARDYGRLDEQYF. V usage is TRBV20-1 and J usage is TRBJ2-7. The V gene's germline CDR1 is DFQATT and CDR2 SNEGSKA (reference sequence). This CDR3 is built from 14 residues.

This rearrangement joins TRBV7-8 to TRBJ2-7; the TRBD2 assignment by TCRdb is unverifiable without DNA. This CDR3 contains 19 residues. Germline CDR1 and CDR2: SGHVS and FQNEAQ. CDR3 sequence: CASSLESGWRESPSYEQYF.

This rearrangement joins TRBV3-1 to TRBJ2-3; TCRdb indicates TRBD2, and absent DNA this call remains unverified. CDR3 length: 15 residues. The germline V gene has CDR1 LGHDT and CDR2 YNNKEL (reference sequence). The CDR3 is CASSHGGTSTDTQYF.